The source of this T cell receptor beta chain is a study of T cell responses to AZD1222 COVID-19 vaccine. Study-level background: Whether given at about 4 or about 12 weeks, second doses were pooled.

Clones were sequenced by immunoSEQ multiplex PCR, and TCRdb holds only the in-frame ones, with some missing. The sample records 100,000 to 150,000 clones, about 94% being singletons. Study-level results: Possibly, clonal diversity was underestimated; donors were largely white British and included more females. Seropositive at baseline were only 5 or 6 AZD1222 recipients. After the peak T cell response, and only then, were repertoires sampled.

As regards this clone: Its antigen remains unknown.

This clonotype was obtained from an adult in good health. The source was peripheral blood, collected on day 0 of AZD1222 vaccination.

CDR3: CASSSTQGEKLFF. The DNA for the CDR3 is TGTGCCAGCAGTTCGACACAGGGAGAAAAACTGTTTTTT. The chain couples TRBV28 to TRBJ1-4; weak D call: TRBD1 (6 bases). The ends were cut back, 4 bases at V and 8 bases at J, with 11 bases in the middle. The CDR3 consists of 13 residues. The V gene's germline CDR1 is MDHEN and CDR2 SYDVKM.